What follows are 23 T cell receptor beta chains derived from one specimen sequenced in a study of blood T cell repertoires in COVID-19. Data came from immunoSEQ multiplex PCR; TCRdb stores just in-frame clones and leaves some out. The sample holds around 99,000 clones, 79% seen once. The sequenced sample consisted of peripheral blood. The receptors originated from a woman aged 80 or over with active or convalescent COVID-19.

This chain connects TRBV10-1 to TRBJ2-2; D perhaps matches TRBD1 (6 bases). V gave up 7 bases and J gave up 5 bases, with 11 bases separating them. Germline CDR1 WNHNN, CDR2 SYGVQD (reference sequence). The CDR3 extends over 13 amino acids. CDR3 DNA: TGCGCCAGCATTGTGACAGGAACCGGGGAGCTGTTTTTT. It codes for CASIVTGTGELFF.

The chain couples TRBV11-3 to TRBJ2-1; D ambiguous. This CDR3 is 13 amino acids long. The V and J ends lost 1 base and 7 bases respectively, with 8 bases between them. Germline V gives CDR1 SGHNT, CDR2 YENEEA. The CDR3 DNA reads TGTGCCAGCAGCTTAGCAGGAATGAATGAGCAGTTCTTC. Translation gives CASSLAGMNEQFF. Full variable domain (remainder filled in from reference TRBV11-3 and TRBJ2-1): EAGVVQSPRYKIIEKKQPVAFWCNPISGHNTLYWYLQNLGQGPELLIRYENEEAVDDSQLPKDRFSAERLKGVDSTLKIQPAELGDSAVYLCASSLAGMNEQFFGPGTRLTVL.

The gene calls are TRBV7-9 and TRBJ1-2; 8 bases align to TRBD1. The length of the CDR3 is 17 residues. V gave up 5 bases and J gave up 6 bases; unmatched junction bases: 17. Germline values: CDR1 SEHNR, CDR2 FQNEAQ (reference sequence). The CDR3 loop is CASSPHVTGVIMDGYTF. In DNA, the CDR3 is TGTGCCAGCAGCCCCCACGTGACAGGGGTAATAATGGATGGCTACACCTTC.

The J gene is TRBJ2-7, the V gene TRBV2; D not certain. Germline CDR1 SNHLY, CDR2 FYNNEI. The CDR3 is made up of 11 amino acids. V was cut by 6 bases and J by 0 bases, with 3 bases left in between. CDR3 protein: CASSLSYEQYF. DNA of the CDR3: TGTGCCAGCAGCCTCTCCTACGAGCAGTACTTC.

The chain has TRBV6-5 and TRBJ1-5, with 9 positions matching TRBD1. The germline V gene has CDR1 MNHEY and CDR2 SVGAGI. V lost 6 bases and J lost 4; bases outside the gene matches: 7. The CDR3 covers 15 residues. In nucleotides, the CDR3 is TGTGCCAGCAGCTACCCCGGGACAGGGAATCAGCCCCAGCATTTT. Amino acid sequence: CASSYPGTGNQPQHF.

The gene calls are TRBV14 and TRBJ1-2; D is unresolved. The CDR3 covers 15 residues. Germline V CDR1 and CDR2: SGHDN, FVKESK. Trimming pared 4 bases from V and 2 bases from J, leaving 14 bases between. This CDR3 reads CASSLFSGINYGYTF. The CDR3 region has the DNA TGTGCCAGCAGCCTGTTCTCCGGGATCAACTATGGCTACACCTTC.

The genes are TRBV6-4 and TRBJ2-7; maybe TRBD2 (5 bases). Germline V lookup: CDR1 MRHNA, CDR2 SNTAGT. The V gene lost 3 bases and the J gene lost 1 base, with 10 bases spanning the gap. This CDR3 has 14 amino acids. CDR3 region: CASSEQRNSYEQYF. The CDR3 nucleotides read TGTGCCAGCAGTGAACAGCGGAATTCCTACGAGCAGTACTTC.

This clone was detected only a few times. The chain has TRBV10-3 and TRBJ1-1; 7 bases align to TRBD1. The CDR3 spans 13 residues. Germline values: CDR1 ENHRY, CDR2 SYGVKD. V gave up 10 bases and J gave up 0 bases; unmatched junction bases: 5. Here the CDR3 DNA reads TGTGCCACGGGACAGTACCTGAACACTGAAGCTTTCTTT. Its protein product is CATGQYLNTEAFF.

This clone was found once. The chain has TRBV29-1 and TRBJ2-5; 7 positions match TRBD1. The germline CDR1 and CDR2 sequences are SQVTM and ANQGSEA. CDR3 size: 11 residues. With 5 bases clipped from V and 5 bases from J, the junction kept 2 bases outside the gene matches. The CDR3 DNA reads as TGCAGCGTTCGGGGACAGGAGACCCAGTACTTC. It encodes CSVRGQETQYF.

This clone has a single count. CDR3 sequence: CASSPGQGTDTQYF. The CDR3 DNA reads as TGTGCCAGCTCACCCGGACAGGGAACAGATACGCAGTATTTT. The chain has TRBV18 and TRBJ2-3; 8 bases are a match to TRBD1. Germline CDR1 and CDR2: KGHSH and LQKENI. This CDR3 is built from 14 residues. Losses at the gene ends were 3 bases for V and 3 bases for J; bases not matched to a gene: 2.

The rearrangement links TRBV7-2 to TRBJ2-5, with 11 bases fitting TRBD2. Germline assignment: CDR1 SGHTA and CDR2 FQGNSA. The V and J ends lost 5 bases and 4 bases, in that order; junction bases with no gene match: 15. The CDR3 has 18 residues. For the CDR3, the DNA is TGTGCCAGCAGCCGGGAAAGACCGGGACTAGCGGAGGGAGAGACCCAGTACTTC. This codes for CASSRERPGLAEGETQYF.

The chain combines TRBV15 with TRBJ2-7, with TRBD2 identical over 8 bases. The germline V gene has CDR1 LNHNV and CDR2 YYDKDF (reference sequence). This CDR3 has 16 residues. J lost 4 bases, V lost 0 bases, and 8 bases had no gene match. The DNA for the CDR3 is TGTGCCACCAGCAGAGAGGGCAGCGGGAGTTCGTACGAGCAGTACTTC. Amino acids: CATSREGSGSSYEQYF.

The CDR3 DNA reads as TGTGCCAGCAGCGTAGGCAGGGCCTCCACCGGGGAGCTGTTTTTT. It is translated as CASSVGRASTGELFF. The chain carries TRBV9 and TRBJ2-2, with D possibly TRBD1 on 5 matching bases. The V end was cut by 0 bases, the J end by 4 bases, with 10 bases between. Germline CDR1 reads SGDLS; CDR2 reads YYNGEE. CDR3 length: 15 residues.

The V gene is TRBV2, the J gene TRBJ1-1; 9 positions agree with TRBD1. This CDR3 contains 15 residues. The germline gives CDR1 SNHLY, CDR2 FYNNEI. V lost 7 bases to trimming and J lost 6 bases; unmatched junction nucleotides: 12. The CDR3 sequence: CASISGGTGPPEAFF. The CDR3 DNA reads as TGTGCCAGCATCTCGGGCGGGACAGGGCCACCTGAAGCTTTCTTT.

This clone was seen only once. The CDR3 here is CASSPLPTEYEQYF. The DNA for the CDR3 is TGTGCCAGCAGCCCCCTCCCGACTGAATACGAGCAGTACTTC. This sequence joins TRBV7-2 and TRBJ2-7, with no clear D. Between the trimmed V and J ends, which lost 5 bases and 4 bases, there was a span of 15 bases. CDR1 is SGHTA, CDR2 FQGNSA, per germline. The CDR3 is made up of 14 amino acids.

The chain's CDR3 is CSVNRGVYTEAFF. The DNA of the CDR3 is TGCAGCGTCAACAGGGGGGTCTACACTGAAGCTTTCTTT. The chain combines TRBV29-1 with TRBJ1-1, with 8 bases fitting TRBD1. CDR1 is SQVTM, CDR2 ANQGSEA, per germline. The CDR3 totals 13 residues. V dropped 6 bases and J dropped 3; count of bases not matched to a gene: 6.

V gene TRBV19 combines with J gene TRBJ1-5; D call uncertain. CDR1 and CDR2 from the germline V gene are LNHDA and SQIVND (reference sequence). This CDR3 comprises 13 residues. Between the trimmed V and J ends, which lost 6 bases and 4 bases, there was a span of 10 bases. CDR3: CASSYRENQPQHF. As DNA, the CDR3 is TGTGCCAGTAGCTATCGGGAGAATCAGCCCCAGCATTTT. Based on the CDR3 plus reference TRBV19 and TRBJ1-5, the full variable domain is DGGITQSPKYLFRKEGQNVTLSCEQNLNHDAMYWYRQDPGQGLRLIYYSQIVNDFQKGDIAEGYSVSREKKESFPLTVTSAQKNPTAFYLCASSYRENQPQHFGDGTRLSIL.

The CDR3 loop is CASSLVYGDRGRLNEQFF. CDR3 DNA: TGTGCCAGCAGCTTAGTATATGGGGACAGGGGGCGCCTAAATGAGCAGTTCTTC. The rearrangement joins TRBV11-2 to TRBJ2-1, with TRBD1 identical over 12 bases. Germline values: CDR1 SGHAT, CDR2 FQNNGV. The CDR3 is 18 amino acids. J lost 7 bases, V lost 1 base, and 11 bases had no gene match.

V gene TRBV7-2 combines with J gene TRBJ2-4; 10 nucleotides line up with TRBD1. Per germline, CDR1 SGHTA and CDR2 FQGNSA. The CDR3 runs to 14 residues. Trimming took 5 bases from V and 7 from J; bases not matched to a gene: 5. CDR3 nucleotide sequence: TGTGCCAGCAGCCCAGACAGGGGGCGGAACATTCAGTACTTC. This codes for CASSPDRGRNIQYF. The full variable domain, with the rest looked up from reference TRBV7-2 and TRBJ2-4, is GAGVSQSPSNKVTEKGKDVELRCDPISGHTALYWYRQSLGQGLEFLIYFQGNSAPDKSGLPSDRFSAERTGGSVSTLTIQRTQQEDSAVYLCASSPDRGRNIQYFGAGTRLSVL.

The chain recombines TRBV19 with TRBJ2-5; TRBD1 might be the D (6 bases). V dropped 6 bases and J dropped 1 base, with 9 bases sitting between them. There are 13 residues in the CDR3. Per the germline V gene, CDR1 is LNHDA and CDR2 is SQIVND (reference sequence). The CDR3 here is CASSRQAQETQYF. CDR3 sequence (DNA): TGTGCCAGTAGCCGACAGGCCCAAGAGACCCAGTACTTC. The whole variable domain, remainder taken from reference TRBV19 and TRBJ2-5, is DGGITQSPKYLFRKEGQNVTLSCEQNLNHDAMYWYRQDPGQGLRLIYYSQIVNDFQKGDIAEGYSVSREKKESFPLTVTSAQKNPTAFYLCASSRQAQETQYFGPGTRLLVL.

V and J are TRBV11-2 and TRBJ2-1, with a tentative D call TRBD2 (5 bases). The V gene lost 3 bases and the J gene lost 8 bases, with 20 bases spanning the gap. Germline CDR1 SGHAT, CDR2 FQNNGV. CDR3 length: 16 amino acids. The CDR3 DNA is TGTGCCAGCAGCTTTCGATCTAGCCTCAATTGGGATGAGCAGTTCTTC. This encodes CASSFRSSLNWDEQFF.

J is TRBJ2-5 and V is TRBV6-5; 9 bases line up with TRBD1. Germline V CDR1 and CDR2: MNHEY, SVGAGI. Trimming removed 6 bases from V and 5 bases from J; junction bases left unmatched: 10. The CDR3 extends over 15 amino acids. As DNA, the CDR3 is TGTGCCAGCAGCCCCGTTGTGGGACAGGGCGAGACCCAGTACTTC. Amino acid sequence: CASSPVVGQGETQYF.

The chain carries TRBV18 and TRBJ2-7; 9 bases agree with TRBD1. Germline CDR1 KGHSH, CDR2 LQKENI. The V segment lost 3 bases and the J segment 7 bases; nucleotides outside the gene matches: 7. The CDR3 contains 14 residues. The CDR3 loop reads CASSPDRGSGEQYF. CDR3 DNA sequence: TGTGCCAGCTCACCGGACAGGGGAAGCGGGGAGCAGTACTTC. Full variable domain (outside the CDR3, taken from reference TRBV18 and TRBJ2-7): NAGVMQNPRHLVRRRGQEARLRCSPMKGHSHVYWYRQLPEEGLKFMVYLQKENIIDESGMPKERFSAEFPKEGPSILRIQQVVRGDSAAYFCASSPDRGSGEQYFGPGTRLTVT.